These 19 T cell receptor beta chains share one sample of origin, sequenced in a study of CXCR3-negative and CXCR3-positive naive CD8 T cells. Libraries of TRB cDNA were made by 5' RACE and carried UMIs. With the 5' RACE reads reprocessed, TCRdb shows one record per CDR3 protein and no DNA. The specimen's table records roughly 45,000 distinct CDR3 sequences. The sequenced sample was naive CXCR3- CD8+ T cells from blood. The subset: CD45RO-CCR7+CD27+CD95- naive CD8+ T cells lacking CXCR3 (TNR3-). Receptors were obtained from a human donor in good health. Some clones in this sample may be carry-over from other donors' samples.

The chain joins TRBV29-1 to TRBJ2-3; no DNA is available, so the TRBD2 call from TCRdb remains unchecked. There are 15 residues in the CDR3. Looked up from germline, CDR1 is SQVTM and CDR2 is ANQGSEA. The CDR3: CSVDPLAGGADTQYF.

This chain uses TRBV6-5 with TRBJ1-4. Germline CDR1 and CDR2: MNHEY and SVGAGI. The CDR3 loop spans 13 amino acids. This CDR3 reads CASSYEGGEKLFF.

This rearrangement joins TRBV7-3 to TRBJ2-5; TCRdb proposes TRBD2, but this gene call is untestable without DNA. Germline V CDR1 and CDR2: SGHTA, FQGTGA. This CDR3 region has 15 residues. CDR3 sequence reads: CASSRTGTSGETQYF.

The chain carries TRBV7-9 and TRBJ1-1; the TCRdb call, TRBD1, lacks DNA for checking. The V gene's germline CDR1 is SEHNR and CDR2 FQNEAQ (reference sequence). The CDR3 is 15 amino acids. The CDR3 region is CASSDFSAGDTEAFF. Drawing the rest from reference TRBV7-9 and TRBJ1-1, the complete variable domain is DTGVSQNPRHKITKRGQNVTFRCDPISEHNRLYWYRQTLGQGPEFLTYFQNEAQLEKSRLLSDRFSAERPKGSFSTLEIQRTEQGDSAMYLCASSDFSAGDTEAFFGQGTRLTVV.

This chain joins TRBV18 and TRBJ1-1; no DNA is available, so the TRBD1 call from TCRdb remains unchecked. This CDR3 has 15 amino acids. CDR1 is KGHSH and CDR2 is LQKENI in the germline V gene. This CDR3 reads CASSPPKGRSTEAFF.

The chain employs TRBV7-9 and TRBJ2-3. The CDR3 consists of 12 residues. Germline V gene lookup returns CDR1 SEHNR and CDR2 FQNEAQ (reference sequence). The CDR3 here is CASSLDGDTQYF.

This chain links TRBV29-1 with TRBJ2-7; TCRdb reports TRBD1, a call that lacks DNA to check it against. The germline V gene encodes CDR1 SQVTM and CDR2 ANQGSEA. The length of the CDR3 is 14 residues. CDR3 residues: CSVLPGGGSNEQYF.

The CDR3 loop reads CASSLKLAGGYNEQFF. This sequence joins TRBV7-3 and TRBJ2-1; TCRdb's assignment of TRBD2 cannot be checked, as there is no DNA. This CDR3 is built from 16 residues. The V gene's germline CDR1 is SGHTA and CDR2 FQGTGA.

Here the CDR3 reads CASSIGLNEQFF. The chain has TRBV19 and TRBJ2-1. The CDR3 length is 12 residues. CDR1 is LNHDA and CDR2 is SQIVND in the germline V gene (reference sequence). The full variable domain, with the rest looked up from reference TRBV19 and TRBJ2-1, is DGGITQSPKYLFRKEGQNVTLSCEQNLNHDAMYWYRQDPGQGLRLIYYSQIVNDFQKGDIAEGYSVSREKKESFPLTVTSAQKNPTAFYLCASSIGLNEQFFGPGTRLTVL.

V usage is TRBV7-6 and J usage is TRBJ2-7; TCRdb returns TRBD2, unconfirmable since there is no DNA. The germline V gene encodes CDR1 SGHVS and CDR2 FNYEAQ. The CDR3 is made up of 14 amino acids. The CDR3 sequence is CASSSGAGWDEQYF.

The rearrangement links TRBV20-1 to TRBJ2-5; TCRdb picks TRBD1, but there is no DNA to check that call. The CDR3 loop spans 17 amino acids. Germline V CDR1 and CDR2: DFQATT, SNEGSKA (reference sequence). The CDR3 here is CSAIKLATGTGIETQYF.

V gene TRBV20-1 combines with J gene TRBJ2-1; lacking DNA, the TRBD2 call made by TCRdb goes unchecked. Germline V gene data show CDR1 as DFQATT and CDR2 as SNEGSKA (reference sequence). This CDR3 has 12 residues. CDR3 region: CSARTLGNEQFF.

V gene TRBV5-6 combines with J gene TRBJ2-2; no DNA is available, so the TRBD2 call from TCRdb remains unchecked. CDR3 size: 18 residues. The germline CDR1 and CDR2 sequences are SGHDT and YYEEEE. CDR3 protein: CASSFGTPIIPNTGELFF.

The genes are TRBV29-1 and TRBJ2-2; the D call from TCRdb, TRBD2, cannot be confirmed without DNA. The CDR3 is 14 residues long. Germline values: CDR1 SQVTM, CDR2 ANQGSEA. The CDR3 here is CSGRLAENTGELFF.

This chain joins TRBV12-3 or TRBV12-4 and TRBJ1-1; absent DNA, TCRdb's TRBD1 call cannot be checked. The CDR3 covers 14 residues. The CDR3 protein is CASSPGEGATEAFF.

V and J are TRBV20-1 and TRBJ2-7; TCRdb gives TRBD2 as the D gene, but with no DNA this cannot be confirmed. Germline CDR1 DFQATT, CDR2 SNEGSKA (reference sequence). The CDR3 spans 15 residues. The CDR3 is CSASSLAGGPGEQYF.

CDR3 sequence reads: CSARDHGSAGDVLGTEAFF. The chain uses TRBV20-1 and TRBJ1-1; TCRdb lists TRBD1, though no DNA is available to test this call. In germline, CDR1 is DFQATT, CDR2 SNEGSKA (reference sequence). The CDR3 is 19 residues long.

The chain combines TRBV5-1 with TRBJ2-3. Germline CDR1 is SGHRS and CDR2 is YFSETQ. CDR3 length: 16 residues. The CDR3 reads CASSQPSSGSTDTQYF.

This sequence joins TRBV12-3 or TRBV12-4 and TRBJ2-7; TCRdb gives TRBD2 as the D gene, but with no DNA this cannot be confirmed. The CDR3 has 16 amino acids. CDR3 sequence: CASSPPGSSGRNEQYF.